This is a list of T cell receptor beta chains from one sample in a study of vaccination and CD4 T cells after COVID-19. TCRdb passed the PCR reads through MiXCR, listing each CDR3 protein once. Here the sample spans about 9,100 distinct CDR3 sequences, approximately 58% being singletons. The antigens these receptors bind are not known. Sample: cultured CD4+ T cells from blood, taken after SARS-CoV-2 vaccination. Receptors originate from a human donor with COVID-19. Both conserved end residues are part of each CDR3. D genes are given only for firm matches. Size values are once, few and many counts, or a class for expanded clones, and some rows have none.

D gene,V gene,clone size,J gene,CDR3 length,CDR3 protein,CDR3 DNA
NA,TRBV6-5,NA,TRBJ2-5,12,CASSSSGQTQYF,TGTGCCAGCAGTTCCAGCGGACAGACCCAGTACTTC
NA,TRBV18,once,TRBJ2-3,15,CASSEVGGHPDTQYF,TGTGCCAGCTCAGAAGTGGGGGGGCACCCAGATACGCAGTATTTT
NA,TRBV7-2,NA,TRBJ1-1,15,CASSLGVGKNTEAFF,TGTGCCAGCAGCTTAGGGGTAGGGAAGAACACTGAAGCTTTCTTT
TRBD2,TRBV6-2/TRBV6-3,few,TRBJ2-3,15,CASRTSGGATDTQYF,TGTGCCAGCAGGACTAGCGGGGGGGCCACAGATACGCAGTATTTT
NA,TRBV20-1,NA,TRBJ2-3,16,CSARVLATKSTDTQYF,TGCAGTGCTAGAGTTCTAGCGACTAAAAGCACAGATACGCAGTATTTT
NA,TRBV5-1,once,TRBJ1-2,14,CASSQDSVNYGYTF,TGCGCCAGCAGCCAGGACAGCGTTAACTATGGCTACACCTTC
TRBD2,TRBV20-1,NA,TRBJ2-2,15,CSARDRSGVAGELFF,TGCAGTGCTAGAGATCGCAGCGGGGTTGCCGGGGAGCTGTTTTTT
NA,TRBV9,NA,TRBJ2-2,12,CASSKAPTELFF,TGTGCCAGCAGCAAAGCACCGACGGAGCTGTTTTTT
TRBD1,TRBV20-1,few,TRBJ1-6,19,CSARHRLTGTAAFNSPLHF,TGCAGTGCTAGACACCGCCTAACCGGGACAGCAGCCTTTAATTCACCCCTCCACTTT
NA,TRBV7-2,NA,TRBJ1-1,14,CASRGIRGRTEAFF,TGTGCCAGCAGGGGGATTCGGGGCCGAACTGAAGCTTTCTTT
NA,TRBV21-1,few,TRBJ2-5,15,CASSLPVGTQETQYF,TGTGCCAGCAGCCTTCCCGTCGGGACCCAAGAGACCCAGTACTTC
TRBD1,TRBV18,NA,TRBJ1-5,14,CASSPDRGHQPQHF,TGTGCCAGCTCACCTGACAGGGGGCATCAGCCCCAGCATTTT
NA,TRBV6-1,NA,TRBJ1-2,14,CASRRRGQNYGYTF,TGTGCCAGCAGAAGGAGGGGACAAAACTATGGCTACACCTTC
NA,TRBV20-1,NA,TRBJ1-2,15,CSATSTGLGIDGYTF,TGCAGTGCTACCTCTACAGGGTTAGGAATCGATGGCTACACCTTC
NA,TRBV20-1,NA,TRBJ2-1,15,CSVHGHSSSYNEQFF,TGCAGTGTTCACGGACATTCGAGCTCCTACAATGAGCAGTTCTTC
NA,TRBV28,NA,TRBJ2-5,14,CASSLSRRGETQYF,TGTGCCAGCAGTTTATCGCGCAGGGGAGAGACCCAGTACTTC
TRBD1,TRBV10-3,NA,TRBJ2-3,14,CAISLGQARDTQYF,TGTGCCATCAGTCTCGGACAGGCCCGGGATACGCAGTATTTT
NA,TRBV27,NA,TRBJ2-3,15,CASRSTGYFTDTQYF,TGTGCCAGCAGGTCTACAGGGTATTTCACAGATACGCAGTATTTT
NA,TRBV7-3,few,TRBJ1-6,13,CASSLRETSPLHF,TGTGCCAGCAGCTTACGGGAAACTTCACCCCTCCACTTT
TRBD1,TRBV6-5,NA,TRBJ2-7,15,CASSYNRQGAYEQYF,TGTGCCAGCAGTTACAATCGGCAGGGGGCATACGAGCAGTACTTC
TRBD1,TRBV30,once,TRBJ1-2,13,CAWSVGQGGGYTF,TGTGCCTGGAGTGTAGGACAGGGTGGAGGCTACACCTTC
NA,TRBV20-1,NA,TRBJ2-1,14,CSAPSFGANNEQFF,TGCAGTGCCCCGAGTTTTGGGGCTAACAATGAGCAGTTCTTC
TRBD1,TRBV6-2/TRBV6-3,few,TRBJ1-1,12,CASSSTGTEAFF,TGTGCCAGCAGTTCGACAGGGACTGAAGCTTTCTTT
TRBD2,TRBV28,NA,TRBJ2-5,15,CASSFSGLAGKTQYF,TGTGCCAGCAGTTTTTCGGGACTAGCTGGGAAGACCCAGTACTTC
TRBD1,TRBV2,NA,TRBJ1-5,11,CASGQGQPQHF,TGTGCCAGCGGACAGGGGCAGCCCCAGCATTTT
NA,TRBV20-1,NA,TRBJ2-5,15,CSALGRGLYQETQYF,TGCAGTGCCCTTGGACGGGGATTGTACCAAGAGACCCAGTACTTC
NA,TRBV12-3/TRBV12-4,large,TRBJ1-2,15,CASSFRAGGIYGYTF,TGTGCCAGCAGTTTCAGGGCAGGCGGGATCTATGGCTACACCTTC
TRBD1,TRBV11-1,NA,TRBJ1-1,15,CASSHGTGEGTEAFF,TGTGCCAGCAGCCACGGGACAGGGGAAGGCACTGAAGCTTTCTTT
TRBD1,TRBV6-1,few,TRBJ2-5,15,CASSQQGMDGETQYF,TGTGCCAGCAGTCAACAGGGGATGGACGGAGAGACCCAGTACTTC
NA,TRBV20-1,NA,TRBJ2-7,14,CSAKTTATTYEQYF,TGCAGTGCAAAGACGACGGCGACCACCTACGAGCAGTACTTC
NA,TRBV2,NA,TRBJ1-2,12,CASRGDSYGYTF,TGTGCCAGCAGGGGCGACAGTTATGGCTACACCTTC
TRBD1,TRBV7-9,NA,TRBJ1-2,13,CASSPGGFYGYTF,TGTGCCAGCAGCCCAGGGGGATTTTATGGCTACACCTTC
TRBD2,TRBV24-1,few,TRBJ2-5,17,CATSAGTSGGRQETQYF,TGTGCCACCAGCGCTGGGACTAGCGGGGGGAGACAAGAGACCCAGTACTTC
NA,TRBV6-5,once,TRBJ1-1,15,CASSFLGRGNTEAFF,TGTGCCAGCAGTTTTCTAGGTCGGGGGAACACTGAAGCTTTCTTT
NA,TRBV18,NA,TRBJ2-7,15,CASSLGTGVLYEQYF,TGTGCCAGCTCACTGGGGACGGGTGTCCTCTACGAGCAGTACTTC
NA,TRBV6-1,NA,TRBJ1-2,12,CASGPNRLGYTF,TGTGCCAGCGGTCCAAATAGGTTAGGCTACACCTTC
TRBD2,TRBV20-1,few,TRBJ2-5,16,CSARDRLAGVPETQYF,TGCAGTGCTAGAGATCGTCTAGCGGGGGTGCCAGAGACCCAGTACTTC
TRBD1,TRBV20-1,few,TRBJ2-4,12,CSARTGVNIQYF,TGCAGTGCTAGAACAGGGGTGAACATTCAGTACTTC
TRBD1,TRBV28,NA,TRBJ1-3,14,CASSFRGTGNAIYF,TGTGCCAGCAGTTTCAGGGGGACTGGAAACGCCATATATTTT
NA,TRBV19,NA,TRBJ1-5,15,CASFQGGLGGQPQHF,TGTGCCAGTTTCCAGGGCGGCCTCGGGGGTCAGCCCCAGCATTTT
NA,TRBV12-3/TRBV12-4,few,TRBJ2-3,17,CASSLAGGLPSTDTQYF,TGTGCCAGCAGTTTAGCGGGAGGACTTCCTAGCACAGATACGCAGTATTTT
TRBD1,TRBV11-3,NA,TRBJ1-1,14,CASSVSRGRTEAFF,TGTGCCAGCAGCGTCTCCAGGGGGAGGACTGAAGCTTTCTTT
TRBD2,TRBV27,NA,TRBJ2-5,16,CASSLVVSGGRETQYF,TGTGCCAGCAGTTTAGTCGTTAGCGGGGGGAGGGAGACCCAGTACTTC
TRBD1,TRBV27,NA,TRBJ1-1,18,CASRPGGQGLGLNTEAFF,TGTGCCAGCCGCCCGGGGGGACAGGGCCTGGGGTTGAACACTGAAGCTTTCTTT
NA,TRBV24-1,NA,TRBJ1-2,14,CATSDVRSDYGYTF,TGTGCCACCAGTGATGTCAGGTCGGACTATGGCTACACCTTC
NA,TRBV29-1,few,TRBJ1-2,12,CSVRTGGYGYTF,TGCAGCGTCCGGACGGGGGGCTATGGCTACACCTTC
NA,TRBV5-1,NA,TRBJ1-1,14,CASSLWGGNTEAFF,TGCGCCAGCAGCTTGTGGGGGGGAAACACTGAAGCTTTCTTT
TRBD1,TRBV27,few,TRBJ1-1,15,CASSYRGQLNTEAFF,TGTGCCAGCAGTTATAGGGGACAGCTGAACACTGAAGCTTTCTTT
TRBD2,TRBV28,NA,TRBJ2-7,15,CASSFSRAGAYEQYF,TGTGCCAGCAGTTTCTCCCGGGCGGGAGCCTACGAGCAGTACTTC
NA,TRBV6-4,NA,TRBJ1-1,15,CASSVGGGKQGEAFF,TGTGCCAGCAGCGTCGGGGGGGGGAAACAGGGTGAAGCTTTCTTT
TRBD2,TRBV20-1,NA,TRBJ2-7,15,CSANSLAGGSYEQYF,TGCAGTGCCAACTCACTAGCGGGGGGTTCCTACGAGCAGTACTTC